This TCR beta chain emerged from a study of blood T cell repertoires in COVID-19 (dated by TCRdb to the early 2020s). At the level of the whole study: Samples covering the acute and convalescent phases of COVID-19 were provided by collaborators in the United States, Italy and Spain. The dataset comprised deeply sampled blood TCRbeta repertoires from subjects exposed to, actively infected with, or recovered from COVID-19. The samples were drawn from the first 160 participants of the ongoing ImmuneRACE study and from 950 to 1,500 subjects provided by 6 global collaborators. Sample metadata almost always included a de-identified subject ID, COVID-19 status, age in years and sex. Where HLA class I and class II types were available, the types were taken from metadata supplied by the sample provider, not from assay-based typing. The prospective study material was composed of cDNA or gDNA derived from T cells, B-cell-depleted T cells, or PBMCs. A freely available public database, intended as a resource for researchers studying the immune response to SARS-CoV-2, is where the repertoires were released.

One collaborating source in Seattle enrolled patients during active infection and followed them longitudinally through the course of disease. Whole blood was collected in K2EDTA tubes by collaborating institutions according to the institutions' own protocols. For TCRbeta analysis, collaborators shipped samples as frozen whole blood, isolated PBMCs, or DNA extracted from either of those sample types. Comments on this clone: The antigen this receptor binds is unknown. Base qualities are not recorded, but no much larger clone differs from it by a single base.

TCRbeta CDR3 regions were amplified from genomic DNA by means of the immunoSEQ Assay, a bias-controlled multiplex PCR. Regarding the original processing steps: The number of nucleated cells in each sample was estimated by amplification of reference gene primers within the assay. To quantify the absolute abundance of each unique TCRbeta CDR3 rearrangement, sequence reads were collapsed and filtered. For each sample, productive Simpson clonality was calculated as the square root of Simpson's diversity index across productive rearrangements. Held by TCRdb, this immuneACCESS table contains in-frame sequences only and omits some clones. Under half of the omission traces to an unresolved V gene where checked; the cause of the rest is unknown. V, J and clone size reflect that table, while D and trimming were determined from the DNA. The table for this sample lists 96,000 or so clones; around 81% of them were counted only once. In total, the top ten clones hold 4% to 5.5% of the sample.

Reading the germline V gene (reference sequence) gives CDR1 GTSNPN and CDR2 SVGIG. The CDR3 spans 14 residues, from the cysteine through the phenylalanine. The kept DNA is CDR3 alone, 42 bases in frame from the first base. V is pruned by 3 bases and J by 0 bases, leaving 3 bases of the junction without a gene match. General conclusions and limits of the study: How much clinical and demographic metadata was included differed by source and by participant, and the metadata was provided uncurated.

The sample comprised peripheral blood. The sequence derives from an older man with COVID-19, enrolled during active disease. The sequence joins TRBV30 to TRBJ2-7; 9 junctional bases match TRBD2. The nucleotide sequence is TGTGCCTGGAGACTAGCGGGTCCCTCCTACGAGCAGTACTTC. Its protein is CAWRLAGPSYEQYF.